This TCR beta chain came from a study of blood T cell repertoires in COVID-19. Across the whole study: The analysed material was cDNA or gDNA that came from T cells, B-cell-depleted T cells, or PBMCs.

The germline V gene encodes CDR1 LNHDA and CDR2 SQIVND (reference sequence). The CDR3 is 13 residues long. The V gene end was trimmed by 6 bases and the J gene end by 2 bases; junction bases not matched to a gene: 2. Some clones are missing from TCRdb's copy, which holds only in-frame ones; the method was immunoSEQ multiplex PCR. Of some 270,000 clones in the sample, around 89% were seen once. Sequenced material: peripheral blood. This TCR was sampled from a man aged 30 to 45 with acute or convalescent COVID-19. The chain joins TRBV19 to TRBJ2-5, with 8 positions matching TRBD2. The CDR3 loop is CASRGLGQETQYF. The CDR3 nucleotides are TGTGCCAGTAGGGGACTAGGGCAAGAGACCCAGTACTTC.